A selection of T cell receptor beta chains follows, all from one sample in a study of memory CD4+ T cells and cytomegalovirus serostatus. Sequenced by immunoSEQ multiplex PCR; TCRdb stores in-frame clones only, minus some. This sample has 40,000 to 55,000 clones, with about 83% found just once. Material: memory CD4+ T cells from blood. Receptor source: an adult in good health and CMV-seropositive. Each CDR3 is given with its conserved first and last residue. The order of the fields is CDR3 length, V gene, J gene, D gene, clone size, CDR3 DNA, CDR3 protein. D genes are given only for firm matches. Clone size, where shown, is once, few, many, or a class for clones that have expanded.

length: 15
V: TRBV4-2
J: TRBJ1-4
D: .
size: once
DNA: TGTGCCAGCAGCCAAGCGAACGGGATAAATGAAAAACTGTTTTTT
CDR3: CASSQANGINEKLFF

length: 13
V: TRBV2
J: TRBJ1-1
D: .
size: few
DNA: TGTGCCAGTGCCCAGTTGGGCAACACTGAAGCTTTCTTT
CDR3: CASAQLGNTEAFF

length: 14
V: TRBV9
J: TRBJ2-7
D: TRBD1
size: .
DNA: TGTGCCAGCAGGGAACAGGGGCCCTCCTACGAGCAGTACTTC
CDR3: CASREQGPSYEQYF

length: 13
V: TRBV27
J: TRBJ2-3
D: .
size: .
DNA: TGTGCCAGCAGTCTCCCAAGCACAGATACGCAGTATTTT
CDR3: CASSLPSTDTQYF

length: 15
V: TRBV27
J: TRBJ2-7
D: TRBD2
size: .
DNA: TGTGCCAGCAGTTTATCGGCTAGCGGGACCTACGAGCAGTACTTC
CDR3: CASSLSASGTYEQYF

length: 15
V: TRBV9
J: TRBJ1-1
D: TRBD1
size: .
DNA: TGTGCCAGCAGCGTAGGGGACAGGGTGAACACTGAAGCTTTCTTT
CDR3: CASSVGDRVNTEAFF

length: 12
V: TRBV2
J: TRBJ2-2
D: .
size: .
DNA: TGTGCCAGCAGCCAGGGTACCGGGGAGCTGTTTTTT
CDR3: CASSQGTGELFF

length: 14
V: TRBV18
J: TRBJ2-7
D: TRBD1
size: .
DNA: TGTGCCAGCTCACCCTCAGGGGGCGGGTCCGAGCAGTACTTC
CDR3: CASSPSGGGSEQYF

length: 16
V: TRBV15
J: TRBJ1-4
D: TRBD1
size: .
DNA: TGTGCCACCAGCAGAGATCCAGGGGGCCCTAATGAAAAACTGTTTTTT
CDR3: CATSRDPGGPNEKLFF

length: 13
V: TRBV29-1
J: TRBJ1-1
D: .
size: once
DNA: TGCAGCGCTCGCCTAACAGGGCAGACTGAAGCTTTCTTT
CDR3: CSARLTGQTEAFF

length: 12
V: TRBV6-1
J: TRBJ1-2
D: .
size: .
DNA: TGTGCCGCTTCGCAGGGTAACTATGGCTACACCTTC
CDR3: CAASQGNYGYTF

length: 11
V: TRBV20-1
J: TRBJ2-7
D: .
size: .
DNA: TGCAGTGTATCGTCCCCCTACGAGCAGTACTTC
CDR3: CSVSSPYEQYF

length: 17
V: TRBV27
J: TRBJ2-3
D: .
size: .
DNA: TGTGCCAGCAGTTTCGGGAAGCGGAGGGCAGGGGGAGATACGCAGTATTTT
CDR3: CASSFGKRRAGGDTQYF

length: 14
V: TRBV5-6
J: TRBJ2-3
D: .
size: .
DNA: TGTGCCAGCAGCTTTTGGGGGAACGCAGATACGCAGTATTTT
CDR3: CASSFWGNADTQYF

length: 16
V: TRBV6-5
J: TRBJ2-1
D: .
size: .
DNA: TGTGCCAGCAGTTACTCAGCCGGAGGGGCCTACAATGAGCAGTTCTTC
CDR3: CASSYSAGGAYNEQFF

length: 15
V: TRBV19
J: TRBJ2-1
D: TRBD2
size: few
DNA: TGTGCCAGTACCCCCAGCGGGAGGGGGTTCAATGAGCAGTTCTTC
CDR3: CASTPSGRGFNEQFF

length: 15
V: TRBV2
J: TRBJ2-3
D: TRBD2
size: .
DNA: TGTGCCACCTCGGGGGGGCCGTCTAGCACAGATACGCAGTATTTT
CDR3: CATSGGPSSTDTQYF

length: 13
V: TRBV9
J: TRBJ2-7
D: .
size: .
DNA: TGTGCCAGCAGCGGAATCCCGGACAGCGAGCAGTACTTC
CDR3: CASSGIPDSEQYF

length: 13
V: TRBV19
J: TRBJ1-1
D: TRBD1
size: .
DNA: TGTGCCATCCGGGACAGGGGGGACACTGAAGCTTTCTTT
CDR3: CAIRDRGDTEAFF

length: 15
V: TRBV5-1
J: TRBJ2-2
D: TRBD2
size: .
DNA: TGCGCCAGCAGCTCCCGGGACTATTCCACCGGGGAGCTGTTTTTT
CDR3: CASSSRDYSTGELFF

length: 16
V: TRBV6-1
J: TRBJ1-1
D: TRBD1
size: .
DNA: TGTGCCAGCAGTGGTGACCCGGGACAGGGGAACACTGAAGCTTTCTTT
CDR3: CASSGDPGQGNTEAFF

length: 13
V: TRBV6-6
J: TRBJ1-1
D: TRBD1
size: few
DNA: TGTGCCAGCGGGGACAGGTACAACACTGAAGCTTTCTTT
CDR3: CASGDRYNTEAFF

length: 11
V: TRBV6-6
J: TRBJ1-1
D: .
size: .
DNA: TGTGCCAGCAGTGGGACATTTGAAGCTTTCTTT
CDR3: CASSGTFEAFF

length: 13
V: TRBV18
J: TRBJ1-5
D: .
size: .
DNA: TGTGCCAGCTCACCAGCAGGGTCCCAGCCCCAGCATTTT
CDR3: CASSPAGSQPQHF

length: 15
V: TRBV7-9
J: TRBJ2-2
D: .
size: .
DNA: TGTGCCAGCAGCATTAGGGGATTGGGCACCGGGGAGCTGTTTTTT
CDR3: CASSIRGLGTGELFF

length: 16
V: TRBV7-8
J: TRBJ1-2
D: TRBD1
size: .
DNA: TGTGCCAGCCTCTCCCTTCGACAGGGCCGACTTGGAGGCTACACCTTC
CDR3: CASLSLRQGRLGGYTF

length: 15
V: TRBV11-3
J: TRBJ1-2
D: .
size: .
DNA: TGTGCCAGCAGCTTAGGCCCCGCGGGGGTTTGTGGCTACACCTTC
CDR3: CASSLGPAGVCGYTF

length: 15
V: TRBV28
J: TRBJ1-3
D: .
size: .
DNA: TGTGCCAGCACCTCACAGGGCAGGGAGGGAAACACCATATATTTT
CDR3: CASTSQGREGNTIYF

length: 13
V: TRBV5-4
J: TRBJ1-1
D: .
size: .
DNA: TGTGCCAGCAGCTTGCCTACGGGACACAGAATCGTATTT
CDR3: CASSLPTGHRIVF

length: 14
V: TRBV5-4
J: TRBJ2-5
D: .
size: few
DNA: TGTGCCAGCAGCTCGGGGAGTACCCAAGAGACCCAGTACTTC
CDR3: CASSSGSTQETQYF

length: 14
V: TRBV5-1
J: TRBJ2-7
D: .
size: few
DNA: TGCGCCAGCAGCCCGGACAGTACCTCCTACGAGCAGTACTTC
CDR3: CASSPDSTSYEQYF

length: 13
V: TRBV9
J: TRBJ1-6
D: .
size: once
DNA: TGTGCCAGCAGCGTAGGGTTCGATTCACCCCTCCACTTT
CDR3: CASSVGFDSPLHF

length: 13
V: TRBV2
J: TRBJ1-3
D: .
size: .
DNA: TGTGCCAGCATGGGGTCCACTGGAAACACCATATATTTT
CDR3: CASMGSTGNTIYF

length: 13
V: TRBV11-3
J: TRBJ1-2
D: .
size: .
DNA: TGTGCCAATTTACAGGGTTTAAGTTCTGGCCACACCTTC
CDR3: CANLQGLSSGHTF

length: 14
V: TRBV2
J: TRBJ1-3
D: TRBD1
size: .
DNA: TGTGCCAGCAGTGAAAACAGGGGAGGAAACACCATATATTTT
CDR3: CASSENRGGNTIYF

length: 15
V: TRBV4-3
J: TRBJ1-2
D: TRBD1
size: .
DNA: TGCGCCAGCAGCCAGGACACAGGGGGCGGCTATGGCTACACCTTC
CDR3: CASSQDTGGGYGYTF

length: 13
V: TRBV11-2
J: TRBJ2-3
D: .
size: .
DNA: TGTGCCAGCAGTAGGCGGGACACAGATACGCAGTATTTT
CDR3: CASSRRDTDTQYF

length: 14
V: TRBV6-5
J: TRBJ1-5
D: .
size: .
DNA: TGTGCCAGCAGTTACTCAGGGGGCAATCAGCCCCAGCATTTT
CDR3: CASSYSGGNQPQHF

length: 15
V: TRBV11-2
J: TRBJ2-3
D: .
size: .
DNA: TGTGCCAGCAGCCGATTGTCACTCTTATGGGATACGCAGTATTTT
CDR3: CASSRLSLLWDTQYF

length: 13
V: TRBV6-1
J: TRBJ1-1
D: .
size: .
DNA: TGTGCCAGCATGCAAACTGGGGGGACTGAAGCTTTCTTT
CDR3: CASMQTGGTEAFF